The 30 T cell receptor beta chains reported below all come from one sample, sequenced in a study of PD-1 blockade in classical Hodgkin lymphoma. Every single patient, without exception, relapsed after autologous stem cell transplantation, and brentuximab vedotin exposure varied. Sequencing used immunoSEQ multiplex PCR; TCRdb keeps in-frame clones, though not all of them. Of around 40,000 clones in the sample, around 78% were seen once. Here the sequenced sample was peripheral blood mononuclear cells (PBMCs), taken at baseline. Receptors originate from a human donor with classical Hodgkin lymphoma.

The chain carries TRBV7-9 and TRBJ1-4, with D possibly being TRBD1 (6 bases). CDR3 length: 15 amino acids. Per germline, CDR1 SEHNR and CDR2 FQNEAQ (reference sequence). The V and J ends lost 7 bases and 0 bases respectively, with 12 bases between them. DNA of the CDR3: TGTGCCAGCACCATCCGGACAGCAACTAATGAAAAACTGTTTTTT. It encodes CASTIRTATNEKLFF.

The chain uses TRBV9 and TRBJ2-7; weak D call: TRBD2 (5 bases). This CDR3 has 13 amino acids. With 0 bases removed from V and 3 bases from J, the gap between germline ends came to 7 bases. CDR1 is SGDLS, CDR2 YYNGEE, per germline. CDR3 in amino acids: CASSVAGNYEQYF. CDR3 bases: TGTGCCAGCAGCGTAGCCGGGAACTACGAGCAGTACTTC. The entire variable domain, with the rest obtained from reference TRBV9 and TRBJ2-7, is as follows: DSGVTQTPKHLITATGQRVTLRCSPRSGDLSVYWYQQSLDQGLQFLIQYYNGEERAKGNILERFSAQQFPDLHSELNLSSLELGDSALYFCASSVAGNYEQYFGPGTRLTVT.

The chain combines TRBV11-2 with TRBJ2-7, with D hard to call. V shed 0 bases and J shed 3 bases, with 9 bases lying between them. Germline V CDR1 and CDR2: SGHAT, FQNNGV. The CDR3 is made up of 14 amino acids. The CDR3 nucleotides are TGTGCCAGCAGCTTAGAGTCGGCAAACTACGAGCAGTACTTC. Protein sequence: CASSLESANYEQYF.

This clone has just one count. The chain is built from TRBV19 and TRBJ1-1, with no clear D. Trimming stripped 2 bases from V and 1 base from J, with 5 bases between. This CDR3 spans 13 amino acids. CDR1 LNHDA and CDR2 SQIVND come from the germline V gene (reference sequence). The CDR3 protein is CASSITGNTEAFF. The CDR3 DNA sequence: TGTGCCAGTAGTATAACGGGGAACACTGAAGCTTTCTTT.

The J gene is TRBJ1-6, the V gene TRBV6-5; 7 nucleotides agree with TRBD1. Germline V gene data show CDR1 as MNHEY and CDR2 as SVGAGI. Trimming at V came to 4 bases and at J to 8 bases, leaving 5 bases not matched to a gene. The CDR3 has 14 amino acids. The CDR3 DNA is TGTGCCAGCAGTTTACCAGGGGGAGATTCACCCCTCCACTTT. This sequence encodes CASSLPGGDSPLHF.

A single count supports this clone. J is TRBJ1-1 and V is TRBV5-1; D is undetermined. The V end was cut by 0 bases, the J end by 2 bases, with 5 bases between. The CDR3 runs to 13 residues. In germline, CDR1 is SGHRS, CDR2 YFSETQ. Here the CDR3 DNA reads TGCGCCAGCAGCTTGGGGGTAAACACTGAAGCTTTCTTT. As protein: CASSLGVNTEAFF.

This clone is medium-sized within its sample. This sequence joins TRBV9 and TRBJ2-5, with 9 nucleotides matching TRBD1. V lost 3 bases, J lost 3 bases, and 21 bases stayed unmatched. The germline CDR1 and CDR2 sequences are SGDLS and YYNGEE. This CDR3 spans 20 amino acids. Here the CDR3 reads CASSESLWTGDIWSKETQYF. As DNA, the CDR3 is TGTGCCAGCAGCGAGAGCCTCTGGACAGGGGATATCTGGTCCAAAGAGACCCAGTACTTC.

Written as DNA, the CDR3 is TGTGCCAGCAGCTCGGGACAGCTCAACACCGGGGAGCTGTTTTTT. Residues: CASSSGQLNTGELFF. V and J are TRBV5-5 and TRBJ2-2; TRBD1 matches at 7 bases. The CDR3 is 15 residues long. Germline V gene sequence: CDR1 SGHKS, CDR2 YYEKEE (reference sequence). J was trimmed by 2 bases and V by 3 bases; bases with no gene match: 4. Filled out from reference TRBV5-5 and TRBJ2-2, the complete variable domain reads DAGVTQSPTHLIKTRGQQVTLRCSPISGHKSVSWYQQVLGQGPQFIFQYYEKEERGRGNFPDRFSARQFPNYSSELNVNALLLGDSALYLCASSSGQLNTGELFFGEGSRLTVL.

V usage is TRBV6-6 and J usage is TRBJ2-2; weak D call: TRBD2 (5 bases). Deletions cut 2 bases from V and 1 base from J, with 5 bases between. The CDR3 spans 14 residues. From germline, CDR1 is MNHNY and CDR2 SVGAGI (reference sequence). The CDR3 nucleotides read TGTGCCAGCAGTTACCGGGAGAACACCGGGGAGCTGTTTTTT. Translating it yields CASSYRENTGELFF.

The chain joins TRBV10-3 to TRBJ2-2; 10 bases map to TRBD2. The CDR3 length is 15 residues. V lost 7 bases to trimming and J lost 7 bases; unmatched junction nucleotides: 9. Germline V gene data show CDR1 as ENHRY and CDR2 as SYGVKD. The CDR3 region has the DNA TGTGCCATCAACCTCAGCGGGGGGGCCGACGGGGAGCTGTTTTTT. Amino acid sequence: CAINLSGGADGELFF.

There are many counts of this clone. The V gene is TRBV10-3, the J gene TRBJ2-3, with 11 bases fitting TRBD2. The CDR3 covers 21 residues. Unmatched junction bases numbered 18, after V lost 2 bases and J lost 2 bases. Germline assignment: CDR1 ENHRY and CDR2 SYGVKD. The CDR3: CAISENPNDLTSGGYTDTQYF. Written as DNA, the CDR3 is TGTGCCATCAGTGAGAATCCTAACGATCTAACTAGCGGGGGTTACACAGATACGCAGTATTTT.

CDR3 in DNA: TGTGCCAGCAGCGTACCCCCCTCACAGGCCGCCAACACCGGGGAGCTGTTTTTT. It is translated as CASSVPPSQAANTGELFF. This chain joins TRBV9 and TRBJ2-2; weak D call: TRBD1 (5 bases). The CDR3 is made up of 18 amino acids. V was clipped by 1 base and J by 2 bases, with 18 bases between them. CDR1 SGDLS and CDR2 YYNGEE come from the germline V gene.

V and J are TRBV6-6 and TRBJ2-7; D gene ambiguous. In germline, CDR1 is MNHNY, CDR2 SVGAGI (reference sequence). This CDR3 region has 13 residues. Trimming shortened V by 6 bases and J by 6 bases, and 15 bases separated the two germline ends. CDR3 residues: CASSRSARGEQYF. CDR3 sequence (DNA): TGTGCCAGCAGCCGCTCGGCCAGAGGCGAGCAGTACTTC.

The chain employs TRBV18 and TRBJ2-5, with D hard to call. Per the germline V gene, CDR1 is KGHSH and CDR2 is LQKENI. V lost 6 bases, J lost 1 base, and 9 bases lay in between. The CDR3 has 13 residues. CDR3 region: CASSRTAQETQYF. For the CDR3, the DNA is TGTGCCAGCTCGCGGACGGCCCAAGAGACCCAGTACTTC.

The chain recombines TRBV12-5 with TRBJ2-6; 16 positions match TRBD2. The CDR3 sequence is 20 residues long. The V segment lost 6 bases and the J segment 1 base; nucleotides outside the gene matches: 9. Germline V gene sequence: CDR1 LGHNT, CDR2 FRNRAP. The CDR3 region has the DNA TGTGCTAGTGGGTTCACCGGGACTAGCGGGGGGGCATCTGGGGCCAACGTCCTGACTTTC. This encodes CASGFTGTSGGASGANVLTF.

The chain combines TRBV4-2 with TRBJ1-1; possible D gene TRBD1, 5 bases. CDR1 is LGHNA, CDR2 YNFKEQ, per germline. Between the trimmed V and J ends, which lost 0 bases and 8 bases, there was a span of 10 bases. The CDR3 spans 13 residues. The CDR3 sequence is CASSQDRGGEAFF. The CDR3 nucleotides read TGTGCCAGCAGCCAAGATCGTGGGGGGGAAGCTTTCTTT.

V and J are TRBV2 and TRBJ2-1; D may be TRBD2 (5 bases). The CDR3 has 14 residues. Germline CDR1 SNHLY, CDR2 FYNNEI. The V and J ends lost 3 bases and 7 bases respectively, with 13 bases between them. The CDR3 sequence is CASSEVRDRNEQFF. The CDR3 DNA is TGTGCCAGCAGTGAGGTCCGGGATCGGAATGAGCAGTTCTTC.

The chain couples TRBV29-1 to TRBJ2-5; 12 nucleotides agree with TRBD2. Germline V gene sequence: CDR1 SQVTM, CDR2 ANQGSEA. The length of the CDR3 is 11 residues. V was clipped by 5 bases and J by 12 bases; unmatched bases: 4. CDR3 bases: TGCAGCGTTTGGGCTAGCGGGGGGGAGTACTTC. Protein product: CSVWASGGEYF.

The chain joins TRBV27 to TRBJ1-4; 9 positions agree with TRBD1. The CDR3 sequence is 17 residues long. Germline CDR1 reads MNHEY; CDR2 reads SMNVEV (reference sequence). With V trimmed by 0 bases and J by 2 bases, 4 bases remained unmatched. This CDR3 reads CASSLSGTGWTNEKLFF. CDR3 sequence (DNA): TGTGCCAGCAGTTTATCCGGGACAGGGTGGACTAATGAAAAACTGTTTTTT.

This CDR3 reads CASSDIFNYGYTF. In DNA form, the CDR3 reads TGTGCCAGCAGTGATATATTTAACTATGGCTACACCTTC. The V and J genes are TRBV6-1 and TRBJ1-2; D gene uncertain. Per the germline V gene, CDR1 is MNHNS and CDR2 is SASEGT. The CDR3 has 13 residues. Between the trimmed V and J ends, which lost 3 bases and 1 base, there was a span of 6 bases.

CDR3 residues: CASSVVADLGVQFF. The DNA of the CDR3 is TGTGCCAGCAGCGTAGTTGCGGATCTGGGAGTGCAGTTCTTC. The chain employs TRBV9 and TRBJ2-1; tentative D call: TRBD2 (5 bases). The V end was cut by 0 bases, the J end by 12 bases, with 16 bases between. Germline CDR1 reads SGDLS; CDR2 reads YYNGEE. The CDR3 covers 14 residues.

The chain is built from TRBV7-2 and TRBJ2-5; no reliable D call. The J call is doubtful: the DNA matches TRBJ2-7 better. The germline V gene has CDR1 SGHTA and CDR2 FQGNSA. The CDR3 totals 14 residues. CDR3 bases: TGTGCCAGCAGCCCTCTCGCGGCGCCCTACGAGCAGTACTTC. Protein: CASSPLAAPYEQYF.

The rearrangement links TRBV4-3 to TRBJ2-3; maybe TRBD2 (6 bases). The germline gives CDR1 LGHNA, CDR2 YSLEER. This CDR3 contains 13 residues. The V and J ends lost 9 bases and 5 bases respectively, with 15 bases between them. The CDR3 region has the DNA TGCGCCAGTAGTTCGACTAGACGAGATACGCAGTATTTT. Translating gives CASSSTRRDTQYF.

This clone occurred a few times. The V and J genes are TRBV7-9 and TRBJ1-1; TRBD1 is a possible D gene (6 bases). The germline V and J ends were trimmed by 5 bases and 3 bases, with 19 bases remaining between them. There are 16 residues in the CDR3. Germline CDR1 is SEHNR and CDR2 is FQNEAQ (reference sequence). The CDR3 region has the DNA TGTGCCAGCAGCCCTAAATGGGTCGAGGGGGACACTGAAGCTTTCTTT. It specifies CASSPKWVEGDTEAFF.

The J gene is TRBJ2-3, the V gene TRBV15; maybe TRBD2 (6 bases). Germline CDR1 is LNHNV and CDR2 is YYDKDF (reference sequence). The CDR3 is 18 amino acids. The germline V and J ends were trimmed by 1 base and 0 bases, with 17 bases remaining between them. The CDR3 loop is CATSRGRGESGSTDTQYF. In DNA form, the CDR3 reads TGTGCCACCAGCAGAGGACGCGGGGAGTCGGGAAGCACAGATACGCAGTATTTT. The whole variable domain, remainder taken from reference TRBV15 and TRBJ2-3, is DAMVIQNPRYQVTQFGKPVTLSCSQTLNHNVMYWYQQKSSQAPKLLFHYYDKDFNNEADTPDNFQSRRPNTSFCFLDIRSPGLGDTAMYLCATSRGRGESGSTDTQYFGPGTRLTVL.

With respect to this clone: The same CDR3 also results from other DNA sequences found in this sample. This sequence joins TRBV11-2 and TRBJ1-1, with D uncertain. The CDR3 extends over 13 amino acids. V was shortened by 1 base and J by 4 bases, with 7 bases between the two germline ends. Germline-derived CDR1 and CDR2 are SGHAT and FQNNGV. The CDR3 protein is CASSLGAGTEAFF. Written as DNA, the CDR3 is TGTGCCAGCAGCTTAGGGGCAGGCACTGAAGCTTTCTTT.

CDR3 amino acids: CASSFEDTIYF. The CDR3 nucleotides are TGTGCCAGCAGCTTTGAGGACACCATATATTTT. V and J are TRBV7-8 and TRBJ1-3; D not resolved. The CDR3 contains 11 residues. The germline V and J ends were trimmed by 3 bases and 8 bases, with 5 bases remaining between them. Germline V gene lookup returns CDR1 SGHVS and CDR2 FQNEAQ.

This chain joins TRBV5-4 and TRBJ2-7; TRBD1 is a possible D gene (6 bases). V was shortened by 1 base and J by 8 bases, with 16 bases between the two germline ends. Germline V gene sequence: CDR1 SGHNT, CDR2 YYREEE (reference sequence). The CDR3 is made up of 14 amino acids. The CDR3 nucleotides are TGTGCCAGCAGCTTGCCAGGGGCCGGACTTAAGCAGTACTTC. Its translation: CASSLPGAGLKQYF.

V and J are TRBV7-2 and TRBJ1-6, with D possibly being TRBD1 (6 bases). Germline V lookup: CDR1 SGHTA, CDR2 FQGNSA. The germline V and J ends were trimmed by 5 bases and 3 bases, with 14 bases remaining between them. The CDR3 is 16 residues long. The CDR3 coding sequence is TGTGCCAGCAGCCCCCAAGGGGGTTTCTATAATTCACCCCTCCACTTT. Translated, it gives CASSPQGGFYNSPLHF.

This rearrangement joins TRBV7-2 to TRBJ2-7; D ambiguous. Germline assignment: CDR1 SGHTA and CDR2 FQGNSA. The germline V and J ends were trimmed by 2 bases and 7 bases, with 12 bases remaining between them. The CDR3 is 13 amino acids. The CDR3 DNA is TGTGCCAGCAGCTTATCGCTCCTAGGGGAGCAGTACTTC. This gives the protein CASSLSLLGEQYF.